What follows are 2 T cell receptor beta chains derived from one specimen sequenced in a study of beta chain features in type 1 diabetes. Study-level results: There was a moderate but significant shortening of TCRB CDR3s in all four CD4+ subsets of Type 1 diabetes patients.

Their antigens are not known. Expressed TCRB transcripts were sequenced, since all the RNA that had been isolated was reverse transcribed. Sequenced by immunoSEQ multiplex PCR; TCRdb stores in-frame clones only, minus some. The sample comprises roughly 330,000 clones, less than 15% of which are singletons, and roughly 0.016% rests with the top ten. Sequences were obtained from naive CD4+ T cells from blood. These receptors were collected from a woman younger than 35 with type 1 diabetes.

The chain carries TRBV6-6 and TRBJ1-5; weak D call: TRBD1 (6 bases). Germline CDR1 and CDR2: MNHNY and SVGAGI (reference sequence). V lost 11 bases, J lost 5 bases, and 19 bases lay in between. This CDR3 contains 14 residues. CDR3 protein: CAGGAAMVDQPQHF. CDR3 sequence (DNA): TGTGCCGGGGGGGCGGCGATGGTGGATCAGCCCCAGCATTTT.

This clone was counted a few times. The gene calls are TRBV4-2 and TRBJ2-7, with a weak D call TRBD2 (6 bases). This CDR3 has 15 amino acids. Germline V lookup: CDR1 LGHNA, CDR2 YNFKEQ. Trimming removed 0 bases at V and 3 bases at J, with 12 bases between. CDR3 DNA sequence: TGTGCCAGCAGCCAAGATAGGACGGGAGTCTACGAGCAGTACTTC. Protein sequence: CASSQDRTGVYEQYF.